This entry lists 4 T cell receptor beta chains sequenced from one sample in a study of T cells in women clearing cervical HPV infection. Only in-frame clones appear in the TCRdb table, and some are missing; sequencing was by immunoSEQ multiplex PCR. This table lists more than 40,000 clones. The sample consisted of blood buffy coat. These receptors were collected from a woman between 18 and 70 years old with a cervical HPV16 infection that either progressed to CIN3+ or cleared (not recorded which).

Notes on this clone: From the germline J gene comes the end of the CDR3, since the read stops 3 residues before it. The chain recombines TRBV18 with TRBJ2-1; D perhaps matches TRBD1 (6 bases). The CDR3 is made up of 15 amino acids. Germline V CDR1 and CDR2: KGHSH, LQKENI. V gave up 6 bases and J gave up 1 base, with 13 bases separating them. CDR3 DNA, as far as it was read: TGTGCCAGCTCTCCCAGGGGACGTTCCTACAATGAG. It specifies CASSPRGRSYNE. The entire CDR3 protein is CASSPRGRSYNEQFF.

In regard to this clone: Its ends do not fully match the called genes, so a read error is possible. The CDR3 end lies 3 residues beyond the end of the read and is filled in from the germline J gene. The V gene is TRBV7-9, the J gene TRBJ2-3; D may correspond to TRBD1 or TRBD2 (6 bases each). CDR1 SEHNR and CDR2 FQNEAQ come from the germline V gene (reference sequence). The CDR3 consists of 15 residues. The CDR3 here is CASTLGGQGSETQYF. CDR3 DNA (partial): TGTGCCAGCACCTTAGGGGGGCAGGGGTCGGAGACG. Full variable domain (remainder filled in from reference TRBV7-9 and TRBJ2-3): DTGVSQNPRHKITKRGQNVTFRCDPISEHNRLYWYRQTLGQGPEFLTYFQNEAQLEKSRLLSDRFSAERPKGSFSTLEIQRTEQGDSAMYLCASTLGGQGSETQYFGPGTRLTVL.

Details on this clone: The read is 3 residues too short to cover the CDR3 end, so that end is filled in from the germline J gene. The rearrangement uses TRBV9 and TRBJ2-2, with D hard to call. The CDR3 spans 14 residues. Looked up from germline, CDR1 is SGDLS and CDR2 is YYNGEE. The ends were cut back, 4 bases at V and 0 bases at J, with 7 bases in the middle. The CDR3 here is CASSPRSNTGELFF. CDR3 DNA (partial): TGTGCCAGCAGCCCCCGGTCGAACACCGGGGAG.

With respect to this clone: The CDR3 end falls 3 residues outside the read, so it is completed with the germline J gene. This chain uses TRBV5-1 with TRBJ2-1; a possible D gene is TRBD1 (5 bases). The V gene lost 0 bases and the J gene lost 6 bases, with 10 bases spanning the gap. The CDR3 is 14 residues long. CDR1 is SGHRS and CDR2 is YFSETQ in the germline V gene. The CDR3: CASSLGQQINEQFF. The part of the CDR3 DNA that was read is TGCGCCAGCAGCTTGGGACAGCAGATCAATGAG.